Listed here are 17 T cell receptor beta chains from one sample, sequenced in a study of T cells in women clearing cervical HPV infection. Sequencing was performed with immunoSEQ multiplex PCR; in TCRdb, only in-frame clones are kept and a portion is missing. The sample includes 48,000 or so clones. The material sequenced was blood buffy coat. All receptors derive from a woman between 18 and 70 years old with a cervical HPV16 infection that either progressed to CIN3+ or cleared (not recorded which).

Turning to this clone: The sequence runs out 3 residues before the end of the CDR3; the remainder is reconstructed from the germline J gene. This specimen includes other DNA sequences encoding the same CDR3. The rearrangement links TRBV11-3 to TRBJ2-3; D ambiguous. The CDR3 sequence is 15 residues long. CDR1 and CDR2 from the germline V gene are SGHNT and YENEEA. V lost 1 base, J lost 1 base, and 9 bases lay in between. The chain's CDR3 is CASSLGASGTDTQYF. The covered CDR3 bases are TGTGCCAGCAGCTTAGGTGCTAGTGGCACAGATACG.

For this clone: The DNA ends 3 residues before the CDR3 does, and the rest of the CDR3 is filled in from the germline J gene. The chain links TRBV20-1 to TRBJ1-3, with D unclear. Trimming removed 2 bases from V and 2 bases from J, with 10 bases in between. The CDR3 is 14 amino acids. Looked up from germline, CDR1 is DFQATT and CDR2 is SNEGSKA (reference sequence). CDR3 DNA, as far as it was read: TGCAGTGCTAGACGGTACTTGGCTGGAAACACC. It is translated as CSARRYLAGNT. The full CDR3 sequence reads CSARRYLAGNTIYF.

With regard to this clone: The CDR3 end lies 3 residues beyond the end of the read and is filled in from the germline J gene. The V call is TRBV19, the J call TRBJ2-1, with D possibly matching TRBD1 (5 bases). The CDR3 is made up of 14 amino acids. Germline lookup yields CDR1 LNHDA and CDR2 SQIVND (reference sequence). V shed 2 bases and J shed 7 bases, with 12 bases lying between them. CDR3: CASSIQGRSNEQFF. Partial CDR3 DNA: TGTGCCAGTAGTATACAGGGAAGGTCAAATGAG.

As regards this clone: The CDR3 end lies 3 residues beyond the end of the read and is filled in from the germline J gene. The chain carries TRBV20-1 and TRBJ2-7; 7 bases line up with TRBD1. V was pared by 7 bases and J by 3 bases, with 9 bases of the junction left unmatched. Germline values: CDR1 DFQATT, CDR2 SNEGSKA (reference sequence). There are 13 residues in the CDR3. Partial CDR3 DNA: TGCAGTGTAAGGACAGGTGGGGGCTACGAG. Encoded protein: CSVRTGGGYE. The CDR3 in its entirety is CSVRTGGGYEQYF.

CDR3 DNA, as far as it was read: TGCAGCGTCGGACTAGCCCTGACGTCCTACGAG. Its translation: CSVGLALTSYE. The CDR3 as a whole reads CSVGLALTSYEQYF. This sequence joins TRBV29-1 and TRBJ2-7, with TRBD2 matching over 8 bases. The read ends 3 residues before the CDR3 terminus; that terminus is restored from the germline J gene. The germline gives CDR1 SQVTM, CDR2 ANQGSEA. This CDR3 has 14 amino acids. V was clipped by 6 bases and J by 1 base; unmatched bases: 8.

Details on this clone: One end of the junction is discordant with germline, which a read error may explain. The read ends 3 residues before the CDR3 terminus; that terminus is restored from the germline J gene. This sample includes further DNA sequences coding for the same CDR3. The chain is built from TRBV19 and TRBJ1-1; D gene unclear. Per germline, CDR1 LNHDA and CDR2 SQIVND (reference sequence). The CDR3 is 11 amino acids. The CDR3 here is CASRTNTEAFF. Incomplete CDR3 DNA: TGTGCCAGTAGGACAAACACTGAG.

As to this clone: The sequence runs out 3 residues before the end of the CDR3; the remainder is reconstructed from the germline J gene. The rearrangement joins TRBV5-1 to TRBJ1-3; D not certain. CDR1 is SGHRS and CDR2 is YFSETQ in the germline V gene. CDR3 size: 13 residues. V lost 5 bases and J lost 6, with 12 bases in between. Partial CDR3 DNA: TGCGCCAGCAGGATCTCCAGTGCAAACACC. It codes for CASRISSANT. The whole CDR3 protein is CASRISSANTIYF.

As to this clone: The read halts 3 residues ahead of the CDR3 end, with the missing end drawn from the germline J gene. The chain is built from TRBV12-3 or TRBV12-4 and TRBJ1-1; perhaps TRBD1 as D (6 bases). The CDR3 has 15 amino acids. Trimming cost V 8 bases and J 5 bases, with 21 bases left between them. The CDR3 reads CASWVFMTGPTEAFF. The sequenced CDR3 bases are TGTGCCAGCTGGGTCTTCATGACAGGACCGACTGAA.

With respect to this clone: Read data end 3 residues before the CDR3 end; the end is taken from the germline J gene. The chain is built from TRBV19 and TRBJ1-1, with 8 positions matching TRBD1. The CDR3 is 15 residues long. After removal of 4 bases from V and 4 bases from J, the junction contained 8 bases not matched to a gene. CDR1 and CDR2 (germline): LNHDA, SQIVND (reference sequence). This CDR3 reads CASSRQGARGTEAFF. The sequenced CDR3 bases are TGTGCCAGTAGTAGGCAGGGGGCGAGGGGCACTGAA.

As to this clone: The sequenced fragment ends 3 residues before the CDR3 boundary, so the rest is inferred from the germline J gene. This chain links TRBV2 with TRBJ2-2; 9 positions agree with TRBD2. The CDR3 is made up of 15 amino acids. Trimming at V came to 8 bases and at J to 1 base, leaving 5 bases not matched to a gene. CDR1 is SNHLY and CDR2 is FYNNEI in the germline V gene. The CDR3 region is CASLSSGVNTGELFF. The CDR3 bases that were read are TGTGCCAGCCTCTCTAGCGGGGTGAACACCGGGGAG. The full variable domain, its missing parts supplied by reference TRBV2 and TRBJ2-2, is EPEVTQTPSHQVTQMGQEVILRCVPISNHLYFYWYRQILGQKVEFLVSFYNNEISEKSEIFDDQFSVERPDGSNFTLKIRSTKLEDSAMYFCASLSSGVNTGELFFGEGSRLTVL.

To note about this clone: From the germline J gene comes the end of the CDR3, since the read stops 3 residues before it. The rearrangement uses TRBV20-1 and TRBJ2-7; 13 positions match TRBD2. Germline lookup yields CDR1 DFQATT and CDR2 SNEGSKA (reference sequence). V lost 1 base, J lost 6 bases, and 6 bases stayed unmatched. This CDR3 has 15 residues. Partial CDR3 DNA: TGCAGTGCTAGAGGGTTTGGACTAGCGGGAGCCGAG. Amino acids: CSARGFGLAGAE. The entire CDR3 sequence reads CSARGFGLAGAEQYF.

About this clone: With the read ending 3 residues before the CDR3 end, the germline J gene is used to fill in that end. This sequence joins TRBV20-1 and TRBJ2-2, with TRBD2 matching over 8 bases. Germline CDR1 DFQATT, CDR2 SNEGSKA (reference sequence). The CDR3 length is 18 residues. V trimming: 2 bases; J trimming: 0 bases; junction bases outside the gene matches: 11. CDR3 bases read: TGCAGTGCTAGAACTCGGGTGGCGGGAGGAGCGAACACCGGGGAG. This translates into CSARTRVAGGANTGE. The full CDR3 reads CSARTRVAGGANTGELFF.

Comments on this clone: The read finishes 3 residues shy of the CDR3 end, and the germline J gene is used to complete it. The chain recombines TRBV5-1 with TRBJ1-2; 11 nucleotides agree with TRBD1. CDR1 SGHRS and CDR2 YFSETQ come from the germline V gene. The CDR3 totals 17 residues. The CDR3: CASSLGRPAGTGGNYTF. The CDR3 bases that were read are TGCGCCAGCAGCTTAGGCCGCCCAGCCGGGACAGGGGGGAAC.

Concerning this clone itself: The read finishes 3 residues shy of the CDR3 end, and the germline J gene is used to complete it. The J gene is TRBJ2-1, the V gene TRBV2; TRBD2 matches at 15 bases. The CDR3 loop spans 19 amino acids. V trimming: 10 bases; J trimming: 0 bases; junction bases outside the gene matches: 13. Germline-derived CDR1 and CDR2 are SNHLY and FYNNEI. The CDR3 DNA, read in part, is TGTGCCACAGAACCGGGACTAGCGGGGGGACGAAGCTCCTACAATGAG. Amino acid sequence: CATEPGLAGGRSSYNE. The full CDR3 reads CATEPGLAGGRSSYNEQFF. Full variable domain (remainder filled in from reference TRBV2 and TRBJ2-1): EPEVTQTPSHQVTQMGQEVILRCVPISNHLYFYWYRQILGQKVEFLVSFYNNEISEKSEIFDDQFSVERPDGSNFTLKIRSTKLEDSAMYFCATEPGLAGGRSSYNEQFFGPGTRLTVL.

A word on this clone: The read gets to within 3 residues of the CDR3 end, and the germline J gene fills in the rest. This chain links TRBV20-1 with TRBJ1-1; D is perhaps TRBD1 (6 bases). This CDR3 comprises 15 residues. Trimming removed 0 bases at V and 1 base at J, with 12 bases between. Germline lookup yields CDR1 DFQATT and CDR2 SNEGSKA (reference sequence). The sequenced part of the CDR3 DNA is TGCAGTGCTAGAGATTTGGCCAGGGGGAACACTGAA. It specifies CSARDLARGNTE. The full CDR3 protein is CSARDLARGNTEAFF.

On this clone: The read terminates 3 residues before the CDR3 end, so the remaining end is supplied by the germline J gene. The V and J genes are TRBV7-8 and TRBJ2-5; 11 nucleotides match TRBD2. Germline CDR1 SGHVS, CDR2 FQNEAQ. The CDR3 is 16 amino acids. With 1 base clipped from V and 5 bases from J, the junction kept 6 bases outside the gene matches. The CDR3 sequence: CASSLGLAGGLETQYF. Incomplete CDR3 DNA: TGTGCCAGCAGCTTAGGGCTAGCGGGGGGCCTGGAGACC.

A note on this clone: The read stops 3 residues short of the end of the CDR3; the missing end is completed from the germline J gene. J is TRBJ1-1 and V is TRBV5-1; TRBD1 matches at 8 bases. This CDR3 is built from 16 residues. V was clipped by 2 bases and J by 3 bases; unmatched bases: 9. Per the germline V gene, CDR1 is SGHRS and CDR2 is YFSETQ. The CDR3 DNA, read in part, is TGCGCCAGCAGCTTCAGCCGGGGACAGGAGGACACTGAA. Its protein product is CASSFSRGQEDTE. The whole CDR3 protein reads CASSFSRGQEDTEAFF.